This T cell receptor (beta chain) was sequenced during a study of early stage breast cancer tumors. The CDR3 is 17 residues long. V shed 0 bases, J shed 5 bases, and the junction held 12 bases outside the gene matches. Germline CDR1 is MNHNS and CDR2 is SASEGT. Study results and caveats: Tumor and normal breast were distinguished via blood comparison in 14 of 16 patients. Unsorted bulk genomic DNA sequencing lacked pairing and functional marker data. Tumors had 2 to 3-fold higher T cell density and higher clonality than adjacent normal breast tissue.

Blood replicates held 0.5 ug DNA, tumor or normal breast approximately 1.5 ug, two each. Profiling relied on immunoSEQ multiplex PCR, and the TCRdb table lists in-frame clones only, not all of them. The table records roughly 60,000 clones, 60% to 85% of them present only once. In the case of this clone: Its antigen is not identified.

The rearrangement joins TRBV6-1 to TRBJ2-5, with 7 bases aligning to TRBD2. The receptor was isolated from a person aged 30 to 39 with breast cancer. Sequenced sample: blood. In DNA, the CDR3 is TGTGCCAGCAGTGAAGCGAGGGGAGGGCTAGCGCGGGAGACCCAGTACTTC. It is translated as CASSEARGGLARETQYF.